This TCR beta chain derives from a study of T cells expressing NK-cell markers. For the study at large: Underlying the TCR beta repertoires were sorted CD3+CD56+NKG2C+, CD3+CD56+NKG2C- and CD3+CD56-NKG2C+ T cells. Most of the eight sequenced donors tested HCMV-seropositive; one tested seronegative.

By frequency, this clonotype is medium-sized. Its antigen is not identified. TCRdb re-called the 5' RACE reads, yielding one record per CDR3 amino acid sequence without DNA. The specimen's table records thousands of distinct CDR3 sequences. Study-wide results and caveats: A range of about 1.0-7.0% of CD8+ T cells consisted of dominant NKG2C+ clonotypes in 5 to 7 donors. There were a handful of donors in whom these clonotypes also led the CD3+CD56-NKG2C+ fraction.

CDR3 length equals 18 residues. V gene TRBV12-3 or TRBV12-4 combines with J gene TRBJ2-3; absent DNA, TCRdb's TRBD2 call cannot be checked. Sequencing was carried out using blood T cells: a sorted CD56 or NKG2C T cell subset, CD4+ or CD8+ T cells, or bulk PBMC T cells (not recorded which). This TCR came from a man between 18 and 35 years old in good health. CDR3 sequence: CASSLESGLAARTDTQYF.